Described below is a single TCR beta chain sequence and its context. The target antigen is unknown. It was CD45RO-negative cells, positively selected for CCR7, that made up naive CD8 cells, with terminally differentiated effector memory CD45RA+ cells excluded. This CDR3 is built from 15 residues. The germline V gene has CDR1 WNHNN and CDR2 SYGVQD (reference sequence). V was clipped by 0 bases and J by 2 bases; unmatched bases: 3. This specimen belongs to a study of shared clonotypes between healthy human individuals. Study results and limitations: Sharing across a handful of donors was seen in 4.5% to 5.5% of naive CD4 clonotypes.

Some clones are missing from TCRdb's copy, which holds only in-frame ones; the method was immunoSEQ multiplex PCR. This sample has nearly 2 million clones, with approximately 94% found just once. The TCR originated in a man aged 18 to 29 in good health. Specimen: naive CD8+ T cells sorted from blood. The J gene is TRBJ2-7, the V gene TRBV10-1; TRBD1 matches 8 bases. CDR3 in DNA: TGCGCCAGCAGTGAGTCCGGGACAGGACCCTACGAGCAGTACTTC. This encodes CASSESGTGPYEQYF.